One and the same sample provided the 30 T cell receptor beta chains below, sequenced in a study of shared T cell receptors in the human thymus. TCRdb keeps only in-frame clones here, not all; method: immunoSEQ multiplex PCR. Among roughly 550,000 clones listed, around 78% were seen once. These data were also reused for a study on human thymus T cells.

Sequenced input: thymocytes. The receptor source for this set is a boy younger than two with a congenital heart defect.

This rearrangement joins TRBV5-4 to TRBJ2-1; 8 bases are a match to TRBD2. The J segment lost 4 bases and the V segment lost 4 bases, leaving 10 bases of the junction unmatched. This CDR3 is built from 16 residues. In germline, CDR1 is SGHNT, CDR2 YYREEE (reference sequence). The CDR3 DNA reads as TGTGCCAGCAGCCGTGGGCGGGAGCGGGGGTACAATGAGCAGTTCTTC. This gives the protein CASSRGRERGYNEQFF.

V is TRBV5-1 and J is TRBJ2-5; TRBD1 matches at 8 bases. The CDR3 sequence is 16 residues long. The V gene end was trimmed by 0 bases and the J gene end by 0 bases; junction bases not matched to a gene: 4. The V gene's germline CDR1 is SGHRS and CDR2 YFSETQ. The CDR3 reads CASSLVEGQDQETQYF. The CDR3 bases are TGCGCCAGCAGCTTGGTGGAGGGACAGGACCAAGAGACCCAGTACTTC.

This clone was counted a single time. The gene calls are TRBV27 and TRBJ1-2; D is unresolved. This CDR3 has 14 residues. Trimming removed 3 bases from V and 4 bases from J, with 12 bases in between. CDR1 MNHEY and CDR2 SMNVEV come from the germline V gene (reference sequence). CDR3 coding DNA: TGTGCCAGCAGTTTGACGGGGTACGGCTATGGCTACACCTTC. Translating it yields CASSLTGYGYGYTF.

This chain uses TRBV6-5 with TRBJ1-1; 7 bases align to TRBD1. This CDR3 region has 13 residues. Germline values: CDR1 MNHEY, CDR2 SVGAGI. With 6 bases clipped from V and 4 bases from J, the junction kept 5 bases outside the gene matches. The CDR3 here is CASSRQGSTEAFF. The DNA of the CDR3 is TGTGCCAGCAGCCGACAGGGTAGCACTGAAGCTTTCTTT.

This rearrangement joins TRBV4-1 to TRBJ2-7, with D tentatively TRBD1 (6 bases). The V gene's germline CDR1 is MGHRA and CDR2 YSYEKL. Trimming removed 1 base from V and 4 bases from J, with 14 bases in between. There are 15 residues in the CDR3. DNA of the CDR3: TGCGCCAGCAGCCAAGTGGTGCAGGGGCCGTACGAGCAGTACTTC. Translated: CASSQVVQGPYEQYF.

CDR3 amino acids: CASSFGRGKSFNEQFF. The CDR3 bases are TGTGCCAGCAGCTTCGGCCGGGGAAAGAGTTTCAATGAGCAGTTCTTC. The chain combines TRBV5-6 with TRBJ2-1; D possibly corresponds to TRBD2 (5 bases). The CDR3 totals 16 residues. Germline V gene sequence: CDR1 SGHDT, CDR2 YYEEEE. The V end lost 2 bases, the J end lost 6 bases, and 18 bases lay between the germline ends.

This clone was counted between two and nine times. This chain uses TRBV7-9 with TRBJ2-7; TRBD2 matches 7 bases. V lost 0 bases to trimming and J lost 2 bases; unmatched junction nucleotides: 10. Per germline, CDR1 SEHNR and CDR2 FQNEAQ (reference sequence). The CDR3 loop spans 17 amino acids. CDR3 nucleotide sequence: TGTGCCAGCAGCTTAGCACTAGCGCCCAACCAAGCCTACGAGCAGTACTTC. Its protein is CASSLALAPNQAYEQYF.

This chain uses TRBV4-1 with TRBJ2-7; D might be TRBD2 (8 bases). Germline V gene data show CDR1 as MGHRA and CDR2 as YSYEKL. V was clipped by 0 bases and J by 9 bases, with 21 bases between them. The CDR3 has 16 amino acids. The CDR3 loop is CASSQEGGSKAGGQYF. As DNA, the CDR3 is TGCGCCAGCAGCCAAGAAGGGGGCAGCAAGGCGGGAGGGCAGTACTTC.

The J gene is TRBJ2-1, the V gene TRBV29-1, with 7 bases matching TRBD1. Germline V gene lookup returns CDR1 SQVTM and CDR2 ANQGSEA. Germline trimming cut 0 bases from V and 4 bases from J; bases unmatched to any gene: 18. The CDR3 consists of 19 residues. The CDR3 loop is CSVEEIGQGVRAEYNEQFF. As DNA, the CDR3 is TGCAGCGTTGAAGAAATCGGGCAGGGGGTGCGGGCGGAATACAATGAGCAGTTCTTC.

The CDR3 DNA reads as TGTGCCAGCAGCTTAGAAGCATACGAGCAGTACTTC. Protein sequence: CASSLEAYEQYF. The chain joins TRBV11-2 to TRBJ2-7; no clear D gene. The V end lost 0 bases, the J end lost 4 bases, and 4 bases lay between the germline ends. The CDR3 loop spans 12 amino acids. CDR1 SGHAT and CDR2 FQNNGV come from the germline V gene.

The chain carries TRBV25-1 and TRBJ2-7; weak D call: TRBD1 (6 bases). CDR3 size: 16 residues. The germline CDR1 and CDR2 sequences are MGHDK and SYGVNS. Trimming stripped 5 bases from V and 5 bases from J, with 22 bases between. CDR3: CASSINPQGFQNEQYF. In DNA form, the CDR3 reads TGTGCCAGCAGTATAAACCCACAGGGTTTTCAAAACGAGCAGTACTTC.

V gene TRBV7-9 combines with J gene TRBJ2-1; 8 nucleotides align to TRBD2. The germline V gene has CDR1 SEHNR and CDR2 FQNEAQ (reference sequence). There are 17 residues in the CDR3. J lost 0 bases, V lost 5 bases, and 9 bases had no gene match. CDR3 bases: TGTGCCAGCAGCCACCGACTAGCGCCGAGCTCCTACAATGAGCAGTTCTTC. Protein sequence: CASSHRLAPSSYNEQFF.

This chain links TRBV6-5 with TRBJ1-2; TRBD1 agrees at 8 bases. The CDR3 has 15 amino acids. V gave up 0 bases and J gave up 4 bases; unmatched junction bases: 4. CDR1 is MNHEY and CDR2 is SVGAGI in the germline V gene. CDR3 DNA: TGTGCCAGCAGTTACTCCAATGACAGGGGCTATGGCTACACCTTC. This sequence encodes CASSYSNDRGYGYTF.

The V call is TRBV6-5, the J call TRBJ2-2; 9 nucleotides align to TRBD1. The CDR3 length is 15 residues. Germline CDR1 and CDR2: MNHEY and SVGAGI. V shed 6 bases, J shed 5 bases, and the junction held 7 bases outside the gene matches. CDR3 DNA sequence: TGTGCCAGCAGCTCCGGGACAGGGCTGACCGGGGAGCTGTTTTTT. Its translation is CASSSGTGLTGELFF.

The V call is TRBV19, the J call TRBJ2-3, with 7 positions matching TRBD2. CDR1 and CDR2 from the germline V gene are LNHDA and SQIVND (reference sequence). The junction had 9 bases not matched to a gene; V was cut back by 3 bases and J by 6 bases. The CDR3 consists of 15 residues. The CDR3 is CASSIAGERGDTQYF. The CDR3 DNA reads TGTGCCAGTAGTATTGCGGGAGAGAGGGGCGATACGCAGTATTTT.

The chain couples TRBV5-8 to TRBJ1-5; 8 bases match TRBD1. The germline V gene has CDR1 SGHTS and CDR2 YDEGEE. CDR3 length equals 15 residues. Unmatched junction bases numbered 6, after V lost 3 bases and J lost 4 bases. In DNA form, the CDR3 reads TGTGCCAGCAGCTACCCGGACAGGGTGAATCAGCCCCAGCATTTT. Translating gives CASSYPDRVNQPQHF.

This clone was seen only a few times. V is TRBV19 and J is TRBJ1-1, with 7 bases aligning to TRBD1. V lost 3 bases to trimming and J lost 4 bases; unmatched junction nucleotides: 5. The CDR3 totals 14 residues. The germline CDR1 and CDR2 sequences are LNHDA and SQIVND (reference sequence). The CDR3 loop reads CASSIKGAVTEAFF. CDR3 sequence (DNA): TGTGCCAGTAGTATCAAGGGGGCCGTCACTGAAGCTTTCTTT.

The rearrangement joins TRBV4-2 to TRBJ1-1, with TRBD1 identical over 7 bases. The germline gives CDR1 LGHNA, CDR2 YNFKEQ. With 0 bases clipped from V and 1 base from J, the junction kept 2 bases outside the gene matches. This CDR3 region has 15 residues. The CDR3 region has the DNA TGTGCCAGCAGCCAAGAGGGACAGCGGAACACTGAAGCTTTCTTT. This gives the protein CASSQEGQRNTEAFF.

The chain links TRBV2 to TRBJ1-5; TRBD1 matches at 8 bases. CDR1 and CDR2 from the germline V gene are SNHLY and FYNNEI. There are 19 residues in the CDR3. With 1 base clipped from V and 4 bases from J, the junction kept 15 bases outside the gene matches. CDR3 DNA: TGTGCCAGCAGTGAAGGCGACCGGGACAGGCCAATAAAGAATCAGCCCCAGCATTTT. Translated: CASSEGDRDRPIKNQPQHF.

The rearrangement joins TRBV12-5 to TRBJ2-1; D unresolved. Germline V gene data show CDR1 as LGHNT and CDR2 as FRNRAP. The V end lost 0 bases, the J end lost 2 bases, and 14 bases lay between the germline ends. CDR3 length: 17 residues. In DNA, the CDR3 is TGTGCTAGTGGTTTGGTAAGAGTAGGTAGCACCTACAATGAGCAGTTCTTC. This encodes CASGLVRVGSTYNEQFF.

This chain's CDR3 is CASSEHRENNYGYTF. CDR3 coding DNA: TGTGCCAGCAGTGAACATAGGGAGAACAACTATGGCTACACCTTC. V usage is TRBV2 and J usage is TRBJ1-2; D gene uncertain. The germline gives CDR1 SNHLY, CDR2 FYNNEI. This CDR3 has 15 amino acids. V dropped 2 bases and J dropped 2 bases, with 12 bases sitting between them.

CDR3: CASSANRQGNEQYF. The CDR3 region has the DNA TGTGCCAGCAGCGCGAATAGACAGGGAAACGAGCAGTACTTC. The chain joins TRBV5-6 to TRBJ2-7, with TRBD1 matching over 7 bases. Germline V gene lookup returns CDR1 SGHDT and CDR2 YYEEEE. The CDR3 extends over 14 amino acids. V was clipped by 4 bases and J by 5 bases; unmatched bases: 9.

The V call is TRBV7-9, the J call TRBJ2-7, with 8 bases fitting TRBD1. Germline loops: CDR1 SEHNR, CDR2 FQNEAQ (reference sequence). J lost 0 bases, V lost 11 bases, and 6 bases had no gene match. The CDR3 has 13 residues. CDR3 DNA sequence: TGTGCCCCTATGACAGGGGACTCCTACGAGCAGTACTTC. Its translation: CAPMTGDSYEQYF.

This chain links TRBV5-1 with TRBJ2-5; the D gene is possibly TRBD1 (5 bases). Germline-derived CDR1 and CDR2 are SGHRS and YFSETQ. The CDR3 has 14 amino acids. Trimming left V 5 bases short and J 1 base short, with 12 bases between. The CDR3 region is CASRANRIQETQYF. CDR3 DNA: TGCGCCAGCAGGGCGAACAGGATCCAAGAGACCCAGTACTTC.

There are a few counts of this clone. The chain couples TRBV7-9 to TRBJ2-1; TRBD2 aligns across 15 bases. V was clipped by 5 bases and J by 7 bases; unmatched bases: 9. The germline V gene encodes CDR1 SEHNR and CDR2 FQNEAQ (reference sequence). This CDR3 region has 17 residues. This chain's CDR3 is CASSPRGGTSGGNEQFF. Written as DNA, the CDR3 is TGTGCCAGCAGCCCACGCGGGGGGACTAGCGGGGGGAATGAGCAGTTCTTC.

The table lists this clone with a count of one. The V and J genes are TRBV28 and TRBJ2-7; 8 bases agree with TRBD2. Germline V gene lookup returns CDR1 MDHEN and CDR2 SYDVKM. The CDR3 runs to 15 residues. After removal of 6 bases from V and 3 bases from J, the junction contained 10 bases not matched to a gene. CDR3 DNA: TGTGCCAGCAGCGGTGTGGGGACTAGGGTCTACGAGCAGTACTTC. It codes for CASSGVGTRVYEQYF.

This clone was observed a handful of times. J is TRBJ2-7 and V is TRBV6-1, with TRBD1 matching over 8 bases. Germline trimming cut 4 bases from V and 1 base from J; bases unmatched to any gene: 12. This CDR3 region has 17 residues. The V gene's germline CDR1 is MNHNS and CDR2 SASEGT. The CDR3 region has the DNA TGTGCCAGCAGTGGCTCGACCGGGACAGGTCGTTCCTACGAGCAGTACTTC. As protein: CASSGSTGTGRSYEQYF.

On this clone itself: Its ends do not fully match the called genes, so a read error is possible. The V gene is TRBV9, the J gene TRBJ1-5; a weak D match, TRBD1 (6 bases). CDR1 is SGDLS, CDR2 YYNGEE, per germline. The CDR3 runs to 16 residues. CDR3 DNA sequence: TGTGCCAGCAGCCCTACACGGTACAGGGATAATCCGCCCCAGCATTTT. Translating gives CASSPTRYRDNPPQHF.

The gene calls are TRBV27 and TRBJ1-5; maybe TRBD1 (5 bases). Per the germline V gene, CDR1 is MNHEY and CDR2 is SMNVEV (reference sequence). The CDR3 covers 15 residues. V was pared by 5 bases and J by 2 bases, with 13 bases between. CDR3 in DNA: TGTGCCAGCAGTCCCCATGCGGGGGGCAATCAGCCCCAGCATTTT. Translating gives CASSPHAGGNQPQHF.

CDR3 loop: CASSLSGFVTSGISYNEQFF. The DNA of the CDR3 is TGTGCCAGCAGTTTATCGGGATTCGTCACTAGCGGGATTTCCTACAATGAGCAGTTCTTC. The chain uses TRBV27 and TRBJ2-1, with TRBD2 matching 10 bases. With V trimmed by 0 bases and J by 1 base, 12 bases remained unmatched. CDR3 length: 20 amino acids. Per the germline V gene, CDR1 is MNHEY and CDR2 is SMNVEV (reference sequence).